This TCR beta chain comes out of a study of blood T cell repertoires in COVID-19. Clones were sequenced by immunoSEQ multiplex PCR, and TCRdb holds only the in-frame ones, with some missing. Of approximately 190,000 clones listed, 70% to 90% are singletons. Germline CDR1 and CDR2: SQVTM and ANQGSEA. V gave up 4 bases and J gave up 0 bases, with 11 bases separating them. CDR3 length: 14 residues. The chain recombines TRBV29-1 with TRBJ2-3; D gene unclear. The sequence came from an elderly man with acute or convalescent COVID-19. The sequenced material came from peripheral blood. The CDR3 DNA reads TGCAGCGTTGCCGGGTCCTCTAGCACAGATACGCAGTATTTT. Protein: CSVAGSSSTDTQYF.